Listed below are T cell receptor beta chains from one sample, sequenced in a study of blood T cell repertoires in COVID-19. Some clones are missing from TCRdb's copy, which holds only in-frame ones; the method was immunoSEQ multiplex PCR. The sample contains tens of thousands of clones, 75% to 80% of which appear only once. Sequencing input: peripheral blood. The receptors here all came from a man aged 65 to 79 with COVID-19, enrolled during active disease. The CDR3 runs from the conserved cysteine through the conserved F or W. Each record gives: V gene, D gene, J gene, clone size, CDR3 DNA, CDR3 protein. D genes are given only for firm matches. The listing skips clone size in some rows; elsewhere it reads once, few, many or a size class.

V: TRBV6-5
D: -
J: TRBJ2-7
size: few
DNA: TGTGCCAGCAGTTACTATCGGGGGTACTACGAGCAGTACTTC
CDR3: CASSYYRGYYEQYF

V: TRBV6-2/TRBV6-3
D: -
J: TRBJ1-3
size: -
DNA: TGTGCCAGCAGTTACTCCCGGACAGCCTCTGGAAACACCATATATTTT
CDR3: CASSYSRTASGNTIYF

V: TRBV10-1
D: -
J: TRBJ1-1
size: -
DNA: TGCGCCAGCAGTTGGCGGGGGAGGCCTGAAGCTTTCTTT
CDR3: CASSWRGRPEAFF

V: TRBV3-1/TRBV3-2
D: -
J: TRBJ2-7
size: -
DNA: TGTGCCAGCAGCCTGGGCCCCAACTCCTACGAGCAGTACTTC
CDR3: CASSLGPNSYEQYF

V: TRBV27
D: -
J: TRBJ2-2
size: -
DNA: TGTGCCAGCAGTTTAGGGGCTTTTAGCGGGGAGCTGTTTTTT
CDR3: CASSLGAFSGELFF

V: TRBV7-2
D: -
J: TRBJ1-2
size: -
DNA: TGTGCCAGCAGCTCCGGGGTGAGGGATGGCTACACCTTC
CDR3: CASSSGVRDGYTF

V: TRBV4-1
D: -
J: TRBJ1-4
size: -
DNA: TGCGCCAGCAGCCAAGGGAGGGGCAGGGAAAATGAAAAACTGTTTTTT
CDR3: CASSQGRGRENEKLFF

V: TRBV9
D: -
J: TRBJ1-1
size: once
DNA: TGTGCCAGCAGCCTCCTTGGGCAGATGAACACTGAAGCTTTCTTT
CDR3: CASSLLGQMNTEAFF

V: TRBV10-3
D: TRBD1
J: TRBJ1-2
size: -
DNA: TGTGCCATTGGGACAGGTCTTGACTATGGCTACACCTTC
CDR3: CAIGTGLDYGYTF

V: TRBV7-8
D: -
J: TRBJ2-1
size: -
DNA: TGTGCCAGCGGGGCGGACCCCTACAATGAGCAGTTCTTC
CDR3: CASGADPYNEQFF

V: TRBV3-1/TRBV3-2
D: -
J: TRBJ1-5
size: once
DNA: TGTGCCAGCAGCCAGCGGGGGGCGCTCAATCAGCCCCAGCATTTT
CDR3: CASSQRGALNQPQHF

V: TRBV11-3
D: -
J: TRBJ2-1
size: -
DNA: TGTGCCAGCAGCTTAACGATGACAGCTAACAATGAGCAGTTCTTC
CDR3: CASSLTMTANNEQFF

V: TRBV6-2/TRBV6-3
D: -
J: TRBJ1-2
size: -
DNA: TGTGCCAGCAGCAGGGGACTCTTTGGCTACACCTTC
CDR3: CASSRGLFGYTF

V: TRBV13
D: -
J: TRBJ2-2
size: -
DNA: TGTGCCAGCAGCTCACATGATGGAGGGTTCACCGGGGAGCTGTTTTTT
CDR3: CASSSHDGGFTGELFF

V: TRBV10-3
D: -
J: TRBJ1-2
size: -
DNA: TGTGCCATCAGGGGGGACACGGTGGGTGGCTACACCTTC
CDR3: CAIRGDTVGGYTF

V: TRBV5-4
D: -
J: TRBJ2-7
size: -
DNA: TGTGCCAGCAGCTTGGACAGGGTCTACGAGCAGTACTTC
CDR3: CASSLDRVYEQYF

V: TRBV18
D: -
J: TRBJ2-1
size: -
DNA: TGTGCCAGCTCGGCTAGTGAGCGGACCGAGCAGTTCTTC
CDR3: CASSASERTEQFF

V: TRBV4-3
D: -
J: TRBJ2-2
size: -
DNA: TGCGCCAGCAGCCTGGCGGGAATTAACACCGGGGAGCTGTTTTTT
CDR3: CASSLAGINTGELFF

V: TRBV28
D: -
J: TRBJ2-7
size: -
DNA: TGTGCCAGCAGTAGGGGGTCCATGGGGATTTACGAGCAGTACTTC
CDR3: CASSRGSMGIYEQYF

V: TRBV3-1/TRBV3-2
D: -
J: TRBJ1-5
size: -
DNA: TGTGCCAGCAGCGGGGCGCGGAATCAGCCCCAGCATTTT
CDR3: CASSGARNQPQHF

V: TRBV5-1
D: TRBD1
J: TRBJ2-1
size: -
DNA: TGCGCCAGCAAAATGAGTTGGGACAGGCCAACCTACAATGAGCAGTTCTTC
CDR3: CASKMSWDRPTYNEQFF

V: TRBV4-2
D: TRBD2
J: TRBJ2-7
size: -
DNA: TGTGCCAGCAGCCAGGGAGGGCGGAACTACGAGCAGTACTTC
CDR3: CASSQGGRNYEQYF

V: TRBV5-5
D: TRBD2
J: TRBJ2-2
size: once
DNA: TGTGCCAGCAGCTCGGTTACTAGCGCCAGAGGCGGGGAGCTGTTTTTT
CDR3: CASSSVTSARGGELFF

V: TRBV7-7
D: TRBD1
J: TRBJ1-4
size: -
DNA: TGTGCTAGCAGCTTAGGTACAGGGGGTAATGAAAAACTGTTTTTT
CDR3: CASSLGTGGNEKLFF

V: TRBV7-2
D: TRBD2
J: TRBJ2-3
size: -
DNA: TGTGCCAGCAGCCCTTCGGGGGGACTAGCGGTTACAGATACGCAGTATTTT
CDR3: CASSPSGGLAVTDTQYF

V: TRBV18
D: TRBD2
J: TRBJ2-1
size: -
DNA: TGTGCCAGCTCACCACCGTCGCTAGCGGGAGGTGAGCAGTTCTTC
CDR3: CASSPPSLAGGEQFF

V: TRBV5-5
D: -
J: TRBJ1-2
size: -
DNA: TGTGCCAGCAGCTTACAGGAAGTCCTTTCCTCTGGCTACACCTTC
CDR3: CASSLQEVLSSGYTF

V: TRBV4-1
D: TRBD1
J: TRBJ1-5
size: -
DNA: TGCGCCAGCAGCCAAGATGTGGCAGGGGGACTTCTCCAGCATTTT
CDR3: CASSQDVAGGLLQHF

V: TRBV5-5
D: -
J: TRBJ2-2
size: -
DNA: TGTGCCAGCAGCTTTGGACAGCTCGACACCGGGGAGCTGTTTTTT
CDR3: CASSFGQLDTGELFF

V: TRBV6-5
D: -
J: TRBJ1-5
size: -
DNA: TGTGCCAGCAGTTACCGGGCAGGGCATCAGCCCCAGCATTTT
CDR3: CASSYRAGHQPQHF

V: TRBV27
D: -
J: TRBJ2-2
size: -
DNA: TGTGCCAGCAGTTTTGCAGGGAACACCGGGGAGCTGTTTTTT
CDR3: CASSFAGNTGELFF

V: TRBV7-2
D: TRBD1
J: TRBJ1-5
size: -
DNA: TGTGCCAGCAGCCAGCAAGTGGGACAGGGACGCAATCAGCCCCAGCATTTT
CDR3: CASSQQVGQGRNQPQHF

V: TRBV4-1
D: -
J: TRBJ1-2
size: -
DNA: TGCGCCAGCAGCCAAGAAACAAGGGGCCTTGGCTACACCTTC
CDR3: CASSQETRGLGYTF

V: TRBV5-8
D: TRBD1
J: TRBJ1-5
size: -
DNA: TGTGCCAGCAGCTTGGGACAGGGAGATCAGCCCCAGCATTTT
CDR3: CASSLGQGDQPQHF

V: TRBV28
D: -
J: TRBJ1-5
size: -
DNA: TGTGCCAGCAGTGATGCGGGGGGCAATCAGCCCCAGCATTTT
CDR3: CASSDAGGNQPQHF

V: TRBV5-5
D: -
J: TRBJ1-3
size: -
DNA: TGTGCCAGCAGCTTGGGGACAATTCCAGGGTTCTCTGGAAACACCATATATTTT
CDR3: CASSLGTIPGFSGNTIYF

V: TRBV7-9
D: TRBD1
J: TRBJ2-1
size: -
DNA: TGTGCCAGCAGCTTACCGGGACAGACCTACAATGAGCAGTTCTTC
CDR3: CASSLPGQTYNEQFF

V: TRBV6-6
D: TRBD1
J: TRBJ1-1
size: -
DNA: TGTGCCAGCAGTCGCCACAACAGGGGAGGTTTGACTGTTGAAGCTTTCTTT
CDR3: CASSRHNRGGLTVEAFF

V: TRBV7-8
D: -
J: TRBJ2-7
size: -
DNA: TGTGCCAGCAGCCCCAGGACTTCCTGGGGCTACGAGCAGTACTTC
CDR3: CASSPRTSWGYEQYF

V: TRBV18
D: TRBD1
J: TRBJ1-2
size: -
DNA: TGTGCCAGCTCACCTAGACAGGGGCACTATGGCTACACCTTC
CDR3: CASSPRQGHYGYTF